This TCR beta chain was retrieved from a study of blood T cell repertoires in COVID-19. Study-level background: Some COVID-19 samples were acute and others convalescent; all came from the United States, Italy and Spain.

CDR3 length equals 16 residues. Trimming at V came to 5 bases and at J to 5 bases, leaving 8 bases not matched to a gene. In germline, CDR1 is ENHRY, CDR2 SYGVKD. The authors' processing: For nucleated cells, counts were estimated from reference gene primer amplification. Measured with immunoSEQ multiplex PCR; TCRdb has only the in-frame clones, and not every one. V, J and clone size are taken as reported in that table, and D and trimming were inferred from the DNA itself. The profile shows about 150,000 clones, about 74% of them singletons. Sequencing used peripheral blood. The gene calls are TRBV10-3 and TRBJ2-2, with 10 bases lining up with TRBD1. The TCR sequence derives from a man between 45 and 60 years old with acute or convalescent COVID-19. The CDR3 loop reads CAISLGTGALTGELFF. The CDR3 nucleotides are TGTGCCATCAGTCTCGGGACAGGGGCGCTGACCGGGGAGCTGTTTTTT.